In this sample, the clone carrying this TCR beta chain turned up many times. This entry belongs to a study of T-cell reconstitution after alpha-beta-depleted transplantation in children. The V gene's germline CDR1 is SGHAT and CDR2 FQNNGV. This CDR3 is 14 amino acids long. The V and J ends lost 5 bases and 2 bases, in that order; junction bases with no gene match: 5. As it was prepared, the TCRbeta library received unique molecular identifiers. TCRdb reanalysed the PCR reads using MiXCR and keeps one entry per CDR3 protein. The profile shows 200,000 to 250,000 distinct CDR3 sequences, around 12% of them singletons.

The sequenced sample was PBMCs from the stem cell graft donor, obtained from the stem cell graft. This clonotype was sampled from a human donor who donated a stem cell graft to a child with acute lymphoblastic leukemia. The rearrangement joins TRBV11-2 to TRBJ1-2; 7 bases fit TRBD1. The CDR3 DNA reads TGTGCCAGCAGCACCGACAGGGTCAACTATGGCTACACCTTC. Translated: CASSTDRVNYGYTF.